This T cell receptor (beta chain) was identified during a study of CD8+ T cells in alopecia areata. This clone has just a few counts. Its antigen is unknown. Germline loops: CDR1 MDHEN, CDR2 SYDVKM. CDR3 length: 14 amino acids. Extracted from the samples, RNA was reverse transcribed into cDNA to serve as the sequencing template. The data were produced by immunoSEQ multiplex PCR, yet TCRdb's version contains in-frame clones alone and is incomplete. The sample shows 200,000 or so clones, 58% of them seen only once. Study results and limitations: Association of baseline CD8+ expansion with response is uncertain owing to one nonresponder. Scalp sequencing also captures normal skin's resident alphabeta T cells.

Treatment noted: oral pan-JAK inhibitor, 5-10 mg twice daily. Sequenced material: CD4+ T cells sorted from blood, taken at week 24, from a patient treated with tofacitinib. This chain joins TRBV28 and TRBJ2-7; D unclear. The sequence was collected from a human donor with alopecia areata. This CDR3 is CAVSPVTLAYEQYF. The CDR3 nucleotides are TGTGCAGTTTCGCCGGTAACCCTTGCCTACGAGCAGTACTTC.